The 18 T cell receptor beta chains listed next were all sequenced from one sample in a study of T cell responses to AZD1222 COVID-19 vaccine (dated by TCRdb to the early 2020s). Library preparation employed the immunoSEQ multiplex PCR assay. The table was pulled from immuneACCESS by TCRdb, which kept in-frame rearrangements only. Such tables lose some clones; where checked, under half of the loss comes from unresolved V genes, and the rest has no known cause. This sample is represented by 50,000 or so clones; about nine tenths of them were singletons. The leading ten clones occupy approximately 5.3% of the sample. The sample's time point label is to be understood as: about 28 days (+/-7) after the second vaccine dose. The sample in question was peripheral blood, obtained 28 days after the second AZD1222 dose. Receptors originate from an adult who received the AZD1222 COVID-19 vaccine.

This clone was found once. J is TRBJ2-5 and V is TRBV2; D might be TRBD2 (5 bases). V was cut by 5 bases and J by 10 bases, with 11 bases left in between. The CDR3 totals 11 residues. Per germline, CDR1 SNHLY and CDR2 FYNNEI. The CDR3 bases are TGTGCCAGCAGTCCTCGTGAGGGCCAGTACTTC. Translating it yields CASSPREGQYF.

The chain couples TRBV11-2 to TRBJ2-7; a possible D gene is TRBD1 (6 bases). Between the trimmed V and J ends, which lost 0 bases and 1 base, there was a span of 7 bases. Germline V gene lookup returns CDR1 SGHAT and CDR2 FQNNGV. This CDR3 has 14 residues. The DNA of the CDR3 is TGTGCCAGCAGCTTAGATGGACAGTCCTACGAGCAGTACTTC. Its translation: CASSLDGQSYEQYF.

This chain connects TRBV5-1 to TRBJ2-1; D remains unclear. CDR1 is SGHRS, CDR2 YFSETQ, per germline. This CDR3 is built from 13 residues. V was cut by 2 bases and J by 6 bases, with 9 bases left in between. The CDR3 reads CASSFTESNEQFF. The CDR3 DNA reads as TGCGCCAGCAGCTTTACAGAGTCCAATGAGCAGTTCTTC.

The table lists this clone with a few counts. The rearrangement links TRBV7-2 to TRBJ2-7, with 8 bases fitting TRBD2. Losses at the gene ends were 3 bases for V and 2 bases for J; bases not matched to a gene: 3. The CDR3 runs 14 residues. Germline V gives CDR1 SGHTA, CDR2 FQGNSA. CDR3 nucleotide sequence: TGTGCCAGCAGCTTTTATAGCGGGACCTACGAGCAGTACTTC. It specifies CASSFYSGTYEQYF.

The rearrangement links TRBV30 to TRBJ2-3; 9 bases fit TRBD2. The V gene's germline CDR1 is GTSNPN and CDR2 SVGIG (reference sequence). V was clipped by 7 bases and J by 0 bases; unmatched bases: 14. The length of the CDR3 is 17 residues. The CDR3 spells CASSRIAGVTSTDTQYF. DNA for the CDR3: TGTGCCTCGTCGAGGATAGCGGGGGTTACTAGCACAGATACGCAGTATTTT.

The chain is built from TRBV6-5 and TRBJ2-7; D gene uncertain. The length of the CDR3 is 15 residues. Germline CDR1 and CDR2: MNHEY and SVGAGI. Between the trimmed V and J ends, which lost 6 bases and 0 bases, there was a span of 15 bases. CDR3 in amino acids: CASSLGNTDSYEQYF. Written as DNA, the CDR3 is TGTGCCAGCAGCCTAGGGAACACCGACTCCTACGAGCAGTACTTC.

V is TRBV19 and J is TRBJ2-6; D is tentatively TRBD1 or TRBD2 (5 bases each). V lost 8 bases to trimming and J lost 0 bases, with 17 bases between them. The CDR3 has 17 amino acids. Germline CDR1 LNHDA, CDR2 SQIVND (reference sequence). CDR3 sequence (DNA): TGTGCCAGTGGGACGGACATACCAAACTCTGGGGCCAACGTCCTGACTTTC. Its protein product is CASGTDIPNSGANVLTF.

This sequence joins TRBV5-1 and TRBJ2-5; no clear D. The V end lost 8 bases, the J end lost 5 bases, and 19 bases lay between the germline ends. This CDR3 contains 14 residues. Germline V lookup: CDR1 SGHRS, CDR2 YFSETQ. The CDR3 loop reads CASAWVGYIETQYF. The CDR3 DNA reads TGCGCCAGTGCTTGGGTCGGGTACATTGAGACCCAGTACTTC.

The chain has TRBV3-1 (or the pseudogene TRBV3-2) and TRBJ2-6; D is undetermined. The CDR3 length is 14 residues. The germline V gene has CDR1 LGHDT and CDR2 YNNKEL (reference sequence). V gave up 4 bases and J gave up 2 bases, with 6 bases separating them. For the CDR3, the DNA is TGTGCCAGCAGCCCGGACCCTGGGGCCAACGTCCTGACTTTC. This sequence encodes CASSPDPGANVLTF.

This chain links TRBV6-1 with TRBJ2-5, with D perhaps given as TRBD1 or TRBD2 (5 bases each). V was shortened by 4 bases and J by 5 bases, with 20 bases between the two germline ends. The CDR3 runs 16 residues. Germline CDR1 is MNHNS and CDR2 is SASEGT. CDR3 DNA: TGTGCCAGCAGTGGACCAAGGGGACCGTCCCGGGAGACCCAGTACTTC. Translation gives CASSGPRGPSRETQYF.

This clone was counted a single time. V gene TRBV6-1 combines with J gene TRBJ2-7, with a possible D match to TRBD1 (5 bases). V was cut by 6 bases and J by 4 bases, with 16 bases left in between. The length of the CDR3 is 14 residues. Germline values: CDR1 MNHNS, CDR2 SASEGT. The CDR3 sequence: CASRPTAGQYEQYF. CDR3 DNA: TGTGCCAGCAGACCCACGGCAGGGCAGTACGAGCAGTACTTC.

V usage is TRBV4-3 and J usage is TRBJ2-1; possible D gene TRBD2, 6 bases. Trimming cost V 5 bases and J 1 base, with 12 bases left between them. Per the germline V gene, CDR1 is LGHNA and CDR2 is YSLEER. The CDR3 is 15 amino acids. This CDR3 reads CASSNERASYNEQFF. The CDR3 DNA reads TGCGCCAGCAGCAACGAGCGGGCATCCTACAATGAGCAGTTCTTC.

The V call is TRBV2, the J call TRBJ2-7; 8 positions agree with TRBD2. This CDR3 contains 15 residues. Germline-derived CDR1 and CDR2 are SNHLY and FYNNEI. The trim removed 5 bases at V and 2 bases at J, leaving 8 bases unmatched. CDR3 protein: CASSPFSGVTYEQYF. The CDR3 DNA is TGTGCCAGCAGTCCCTTTAGCGGGGTTACCTACGAGCAGTACTTC.

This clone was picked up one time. The DNA of the CDR3 is TGTGCCAGCAGCTTGGACGTAGCCTACGAGCAGTACTTC. Protein: CASSLDVAYEQYF. The chain carries TRBV5-4 and TRBJ2-7; D is uncertain. Germline CDR1 and CDR2: SGHNT and YYREEE (reference sequence). V was cut by 0 bases and J by 2 bases, with 6 bases left in between. The CDR3 runs to 13 residues.

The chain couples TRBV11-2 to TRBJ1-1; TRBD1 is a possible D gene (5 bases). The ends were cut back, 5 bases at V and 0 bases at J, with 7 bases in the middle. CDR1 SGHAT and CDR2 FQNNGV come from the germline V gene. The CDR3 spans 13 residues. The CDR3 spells CASSPGLNTEAFF. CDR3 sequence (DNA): TGTGCCAGCAGCCCGGGACTGAACACTGAAGCTTTCTTT.

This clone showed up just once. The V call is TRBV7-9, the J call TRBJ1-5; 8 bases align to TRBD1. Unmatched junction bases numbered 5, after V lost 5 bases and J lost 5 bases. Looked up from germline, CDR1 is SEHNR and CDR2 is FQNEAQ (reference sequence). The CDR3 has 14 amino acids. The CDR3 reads CASSPTGDYQPQHF. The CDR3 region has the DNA TGTGCCAGCAGCCCGACAGGGGATTATCAGCCCCAGCATTTT.

CDR3 DNA sequence: TGTGCCAGCAGCGCGCCGTGGGGATCCTTAGCCAAAAACATTCAGTACTTC. This codes for CASSAPWGSLAKNIQYF. This chain joins TRBV11-2 and TRBJ2-4; no clear D gene. CDR1 is SGHAT and CDR2 is FQNNGV in the germline V gene. The CDR3 loop spans 17 amino acids. Trimming took 5 bases from V and 0 from J, leaving 17 bases between them.

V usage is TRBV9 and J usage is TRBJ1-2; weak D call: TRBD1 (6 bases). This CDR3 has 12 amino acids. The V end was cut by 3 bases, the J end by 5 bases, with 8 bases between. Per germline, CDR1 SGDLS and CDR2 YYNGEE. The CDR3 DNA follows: TGTGCCAGCAGCGAACAGGGTTATGGCTACACCTTC. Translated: CASSEQGYGYTF.